This note documents a single T cell receptor beta chain sequence. Its antigen is unknown. The data are from a study of shared clonotypes between healthy human individuals. For the study at large: The plates for each donor numbered three CD4 naive, three CD4 memory, two CD8 naive and one CD8 memory.

Findings and limits, study-wide: Genetic and exposure-history diversity was limited by the small donor number. Among the subsets, naive ones generally showed larger estimated richness than memory ones.

The naive CD8 population came from CD45RO-negative cells selected for CCR7, without terminally differentiated effector memory CD45RA+ cells. Roughly 30,000 T cell genomes (about 0.2 ug DNA) went into each sorted-subset replicate. Profiled with immunoSEQ multiplex PCR; TCRdb holds only in-frame clones, not every one. The sample consists of about 2.1 million clones, 90% to 95% of them appearing once. This CDR3 has 14 residues. The germline V and J ends were trimmed by 5 bases and 1 base, with 9 bases remaining between them. Germline CDR1 and CDR2: MRHNA and SNTAGT. Sequenced material: naive CD8+ T cells from PBMCs. The TCR originated in a man between 18 and 35 years old in good health. Some clones in this sample may be carry-over from other donors' samples. The chain has TRBV6-4 and TRBJ1-3; TRBD1 is a possible D gene (6 bases). The CDR3 DNA reads as TGTGCCAGCAGTCCCGGGACATCTGGAAACACCATATATTTT. Translating gives CASSPGTSGNTIYF.